The entry below describes one T cell receptor (beta chain). Its antigen is not known. Germline CDR1 reads LNHNV; CDR2 reads YYDKDF (reference sequence). V lost 0 bases, J lost 5 bases, and 1 base stayed unmatched. The CDR3 loop spans 14 amino acids. Clones were read by immunoSEQ multiplex PCR, and TCRdb kept only the in-frame ones, dropping some. The top ten hold 5.9% of the sample, which has some 200,000 clones, about three quarters seen once. This sample stems from a study of cytotoxic CD8 clonotypes in ibrutinib-treated CLL. Broader study findings: The study found baseline clonality above age-matched healthy donors, tracking circulating CD8+ T-cell counts.

The V call is TRBV15, the J call TRBJ1-2; 9 bases agree with TRBD1. This sequence originates from a human donor with chronic lymphocytic leukemia. Specimen: PBMCs, collected after 12 months of ibrutinib treatment. DNA for the CDR3: TGTGCCACCAGCAGAGAGGGGACAGGGTATGGCTACACCTTC. This gives the protein CATSREGTGYGYTF. The entire variable domain, with the rest obtained from reference TRBV15 and TRBJ1-2, is as follows: DAMVIQNPRYQVTQFGKPVTLSCSQTLNHNVMYWYQQKSSQAPKLLFHYYDKDFNNEADTPDNFQSRRPNTSFCFLDIRSPGLGDTAMYLCATSREGTGYGYTFGSGTRLTVV.